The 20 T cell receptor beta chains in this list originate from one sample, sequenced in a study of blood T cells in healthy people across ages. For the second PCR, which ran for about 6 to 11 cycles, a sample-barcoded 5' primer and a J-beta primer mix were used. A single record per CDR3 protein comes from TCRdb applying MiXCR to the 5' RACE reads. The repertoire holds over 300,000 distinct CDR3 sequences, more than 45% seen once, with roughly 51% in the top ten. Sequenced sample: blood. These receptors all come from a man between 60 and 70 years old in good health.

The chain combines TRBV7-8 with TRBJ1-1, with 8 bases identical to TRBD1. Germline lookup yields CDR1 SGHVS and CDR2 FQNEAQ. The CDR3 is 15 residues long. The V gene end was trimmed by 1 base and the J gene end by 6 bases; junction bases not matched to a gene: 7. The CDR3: CASSLVHRGGSEAFF. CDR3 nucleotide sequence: TGTGCCAGCAGCTTAGTGCACAGGGGGGGCTCTGAAGCTTTCTTT.

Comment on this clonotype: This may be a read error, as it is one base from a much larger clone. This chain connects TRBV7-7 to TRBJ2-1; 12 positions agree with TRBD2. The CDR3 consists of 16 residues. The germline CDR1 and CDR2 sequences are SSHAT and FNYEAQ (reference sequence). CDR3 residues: CASSPGLAGPGETQFF. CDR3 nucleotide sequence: TGTGCTAGCAGCCCTGGACTAGCGGGGCCGGGAGAGACCCAGTTCTTC. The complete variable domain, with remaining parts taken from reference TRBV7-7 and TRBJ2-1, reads GAGVSQSPRYKVTKRGQDVTLRCDPISSHATLYWYQQALGQGPEFLTYFNYEAQPDKSGLPSDRFSAERPEGSISTLTIQRTEQRDSAMYRCASSPGLAGPGETQFFGPGTRLTVL.

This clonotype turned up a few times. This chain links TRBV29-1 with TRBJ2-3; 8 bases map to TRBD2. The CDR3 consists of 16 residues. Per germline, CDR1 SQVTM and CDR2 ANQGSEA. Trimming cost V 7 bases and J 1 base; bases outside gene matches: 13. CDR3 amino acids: CSGRIHRREGTDTQYF. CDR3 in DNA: TGCAGCGGGAGAATTCACCGGCGGGAGGGCACAGATACGCAGTATTTT.

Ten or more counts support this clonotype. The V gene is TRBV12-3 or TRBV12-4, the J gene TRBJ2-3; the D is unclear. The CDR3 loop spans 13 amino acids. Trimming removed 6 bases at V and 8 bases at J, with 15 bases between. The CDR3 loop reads CASSHRRTITQYF. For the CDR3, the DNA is TGTGCCAGCAGCCACCGACGGACCATTACGCAGTATTTT.

The CDR3 nucleotides are TGTGCCAGCAGTGAGGGACAGGGTGTAAAAAACATTCAGTACTTC. This encodes CASSEGQGVKNIQYF. J is TRBJ2-4 and V is TRBV2; 9 bases map to TRBD1. V lost 3 bases and J lost 4; bases outside the gene matches: 4. Germline values: CDR1 SNHLY, CDR2 FYNNEI. This CDR3 comprises 15 residues.

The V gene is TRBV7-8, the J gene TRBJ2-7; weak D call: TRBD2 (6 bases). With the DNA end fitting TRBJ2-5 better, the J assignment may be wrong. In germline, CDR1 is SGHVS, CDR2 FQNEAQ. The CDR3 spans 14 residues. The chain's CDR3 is CASSLGGDGETQYF. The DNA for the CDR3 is TGTGCCAGCAGCTTAGGGGGGGACGGGGAGACCCAGTACTTC.

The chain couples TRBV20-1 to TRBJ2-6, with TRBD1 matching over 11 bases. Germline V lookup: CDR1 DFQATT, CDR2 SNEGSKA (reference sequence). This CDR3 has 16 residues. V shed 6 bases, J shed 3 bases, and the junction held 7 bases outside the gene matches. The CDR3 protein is CSAPGQGASGANVLTF. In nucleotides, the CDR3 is TGCAGTGCCCCCGGACAGGGGGCTAGTGGGGCCAACGTCCTGACTTTC.

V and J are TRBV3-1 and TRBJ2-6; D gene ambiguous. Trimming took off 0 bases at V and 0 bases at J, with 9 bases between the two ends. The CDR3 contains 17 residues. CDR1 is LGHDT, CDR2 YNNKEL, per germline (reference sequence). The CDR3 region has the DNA TGTGCCAGCAGCCAAGAAGTGGGGATCTCTGGGGCCAACGTCCTGACTTTC. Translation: CASSQEVGISGANVLTF.

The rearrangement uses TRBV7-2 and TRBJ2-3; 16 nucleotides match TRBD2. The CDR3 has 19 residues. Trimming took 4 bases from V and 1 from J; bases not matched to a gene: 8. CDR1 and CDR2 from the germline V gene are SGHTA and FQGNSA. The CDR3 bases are TGTGCCAGCAGCTCCATGGGACTAGCGGGAGGGCGTGGCACAGATACGCAGTATTTT. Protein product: CASSSMGLAGGRGTDTQYF.

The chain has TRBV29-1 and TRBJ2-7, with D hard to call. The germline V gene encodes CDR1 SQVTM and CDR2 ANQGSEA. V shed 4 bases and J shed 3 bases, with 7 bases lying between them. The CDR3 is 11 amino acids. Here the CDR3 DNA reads TGCAGCGTTGGGGCGGACTACGAGCAGTACTTC. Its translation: CSVGADYEQYF.

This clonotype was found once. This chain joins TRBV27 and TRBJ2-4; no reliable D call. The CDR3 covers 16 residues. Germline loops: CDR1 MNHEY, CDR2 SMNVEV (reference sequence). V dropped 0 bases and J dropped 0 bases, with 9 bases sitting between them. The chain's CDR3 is CASSLSQALAKNIQYF. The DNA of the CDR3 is TGTGCCAGCAGTTTATCCCAAGCACTAGCCAAAAACATTCAGTACTTC.

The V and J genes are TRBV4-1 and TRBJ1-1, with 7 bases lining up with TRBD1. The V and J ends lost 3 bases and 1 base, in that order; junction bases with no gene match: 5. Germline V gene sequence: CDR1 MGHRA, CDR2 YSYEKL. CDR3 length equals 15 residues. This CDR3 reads CASSQGTVTNTEAFF. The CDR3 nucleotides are TGCGCCAGCAGCCAGGGGACAGTTACGAACACTGAAGCTTTCTTT.

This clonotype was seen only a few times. The CDR3 coding sequence is TGTGCCAGCAGTTATGGCCGCTTGAACACTGAAGCTTTCTTT. Residues: CASSYGRLNTEAFF. The chain is built from TRBV12-3 or TRBV12-4 and TRBJ1-1; D is undetermined. V shed 4 bases and J shed 0 bases, with 9 bases lying between them. The CDR3 is 14 amino acids.

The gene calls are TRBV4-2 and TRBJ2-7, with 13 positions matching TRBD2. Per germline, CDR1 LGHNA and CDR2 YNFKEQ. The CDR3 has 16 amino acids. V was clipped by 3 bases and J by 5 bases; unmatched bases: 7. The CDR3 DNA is TGTGCCAGCAGCCATCCACCCGGGACTAGCGGGAACGAGCAGTACTTC. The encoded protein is CASSHPPGTSGNEQYF.

Here the CDR3 reads CASSPLGLRVGGVSPLHF. In DNA form, the CDR3 reads TGTGCCAGCAGCCCCCTAGGCCTCCGGGTCGGGGGCGTTTCACCCCTCCACTTT. The chain employs TRBV7-2 and TRBJ1-6, with D possibly TRBD1 on 6 matching bases. The V gene lost 5 bases and the J gene lost 9 bases, with 26 bases spanning the gap. CDR3 length: 18 residues. From germline, CDR1 is SGHTA and CDR2 FQGNSA.

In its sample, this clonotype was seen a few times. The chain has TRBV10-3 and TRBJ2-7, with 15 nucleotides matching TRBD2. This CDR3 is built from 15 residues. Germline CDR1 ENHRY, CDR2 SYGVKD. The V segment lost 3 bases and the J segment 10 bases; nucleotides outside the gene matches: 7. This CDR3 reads CAISEAGTSGGSQYF. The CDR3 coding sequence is TGTGCCATCAGTGAAGCCGGGACTAGCGGGGGGTCCCAGTACTTC.

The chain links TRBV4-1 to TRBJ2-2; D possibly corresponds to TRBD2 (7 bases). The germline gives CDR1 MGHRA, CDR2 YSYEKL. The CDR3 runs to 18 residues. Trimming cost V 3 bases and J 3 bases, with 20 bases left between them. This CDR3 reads CASSHPHSAGADTGELFF. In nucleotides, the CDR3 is TGCGCCAGCAGCCACCCGCACTCGGCGGGGGCGGACACCGGGGAGCTGTTTTTT.

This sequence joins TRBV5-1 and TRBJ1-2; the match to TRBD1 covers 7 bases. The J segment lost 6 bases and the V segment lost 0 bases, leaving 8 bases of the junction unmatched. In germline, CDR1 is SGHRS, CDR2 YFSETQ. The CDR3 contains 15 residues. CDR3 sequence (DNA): TGCGCCAGCAGCTTGGGGGACAGCCGGAACGATGGCTACACCTTC. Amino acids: CASSLGDSRNDGYTF.

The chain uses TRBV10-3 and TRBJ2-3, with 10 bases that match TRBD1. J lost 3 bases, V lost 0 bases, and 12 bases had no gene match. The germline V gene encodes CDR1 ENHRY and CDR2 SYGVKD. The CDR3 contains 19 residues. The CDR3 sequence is CAISESLGLRDRGTDTQYF. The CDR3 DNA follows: TGTGCCATCAGTGAGTCGTTAGGCCTCCGGGACAGGGGAACAGATACGCAGTATTTT.

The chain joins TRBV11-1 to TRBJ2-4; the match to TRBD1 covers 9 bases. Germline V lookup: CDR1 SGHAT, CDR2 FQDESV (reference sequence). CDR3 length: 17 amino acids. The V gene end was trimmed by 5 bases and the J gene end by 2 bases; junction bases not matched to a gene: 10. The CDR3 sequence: CASSQRGQGSPKNIQYF. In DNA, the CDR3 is TGTGCCAGCAGCCAACGCGGACAGGGGAGTCCCAAAAACATTCAGTACTTC. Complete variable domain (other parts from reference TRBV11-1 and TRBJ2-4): EAEVAQSPRYKITEKSQAVAFWCDPISGHATLYWYRQILGQGPELLVQFQDESVVDDSQLPKDRFSAERLKGVDSTLKIQPAELGDSAMYLCASSQRGQGSPKNIQYFGAGTRLSVL.